Listed here are 14 T cell receptor beta chains from one sample, sequenced in a study of Ad26.COV2.S vaccination and SARS-CoV-2 variants. Produced via immunoSEQ multiplex PCR; TCRdb's table is partial and in-frame only. The sample includes around 450,000 clones, roughly 90% seen only once; the top ten take 3.5% to 4%. As to treatment: around 19 received Ad26.COV2.S at low or high dose, single or two shots; roughly 5 received placebo; per-sample allocation not given. Collection of samples fell on day 63 after the first vaccine or placebo injection. The sample here was peripheral blood, taken in a trial of Ad26.COV2.S vaccine versus placebo. These receptors all stem from a person between 18 and 60 years old who received the Ad26.COV2.S COVID-19 vaccine or a placebo.

The J gene is TRBJ2-7, the V gene TRBV19; a weak D match, TRBD1 (6 bases). Deletions cut 2 bases from V and 1 base from J, with 12 bases between. Germline assignment: CDR1 LNHDA and CDR2 SQIVND (reference sequence). This CDR3 is 15 amino acids long. CDR3 bases: TGTGCCAGTAGTATATACAGGGAGCCATCCTACGAGCAGTACTTC. Its protein product is CASSIYREPSYEQYF.

The V and J genes are TRBV6-5 and TRBJ2-5; 10 bases line up with TRBD2. J gave up 3 bases and V 2 bases, and 3 bases lay outside the gene matches. CDR3 length: 15 amino acids. Germline V CDR1 and CDR2: MNHEY, SVGAGI. The CDR3 sequence is CASSYGGTSEETQYF. DNA of the CDR3: TGTGCCAGCAGTTACGGTGGGACTAGCGAAGAGACCCAGTACTTC.

The chain couples TRBV7-2 to TRBJ2-5; the D is unclear. V gave up 1 base and J gave up 5 bases, with 8 bases separating them. Germline assignment: CDR1 SGHTA and CDR2 FQGNSA. The CDR3 covers 13 residues. The CDR3 sequence is CASSLGNGETQYF. CDR3 sequence (DNA): TGTGCCAGCAGCTTAGGTAACGGGGAGACCCAGTACTTC.

The rearrangement joins TRBV5-1 to TRBJ2-2, with TRBD1 matching 9 bases. With 2 bases clipped from V and 5 bases from J, the junction kept 7 bases outside the gene matches. Per germline, CDR1 SGHRS and CDR2 YFSETQ. CDR3 length: 16 amino acids. This chain's CDR3 is CASSFMGQGMTGELFF. The CDR3 coding sequence is TGCGCCAGCAGCTTCATGGGACAGGGTATGACCGGGGAGCTGTTTTTT.

The CDR3 DNA reads TGTGCCACCAACGAGGCGACCGCCTATGGCTACACCTTC. Its protein product is CATNEATAYGYTF. The J gene is TRBJ1-2, the V gene TRBV28; D gene unclear. The ends were cut back, 10 bases at V and 4 bases at J, with 16 bases in the middle. Germline loops: CDR1 MDHEN, CDR2 SYDVKM. The CDR3 has 13 residues.

The genes are TRBV6-5 and TRBJ2-1; TRBD2 matches 9 bases. The CDR3 sequence is 16 residues long. Germline V gene sequence: CDR1 MNHEY, CDR2 SVGAGI. The V and J ends lost 3 bases and 6 bases, in that order; junction bases with no gene match: 9. CDR3 loop: CASSYERGATRNEQFF. The CDR3 region has the DNA TGTGCCAGCAGTTATGAGCGGGGGGCGACCCGCAATGAGCAGTTCTTC.

V is TRBV23-1 and J is TRBJ2-3; 9 positions match TRBD2. TRBV23-1 is labeled an ORF, and its function is uncertain. The CDR3 loop spans 20 amino acids. The V gene end was trimmed by 3 bases and the J gene end by 0 bases; junction bases not matched to a gene: 16. CDR3 nucleotide sequence: TGCGCCAGCAGTCAGCTCCTCCCCCTAGCGGGGCTTACTAGCACAGATACGCAGTATTTT. This gives the protein CASSQLLPLAGLTSTDTQYF.

Only one count was recorded for this clone. The rearrangement links TRBV7-2 to TRBJ1-2; the D gene is possibly TRBD1 (6 bases). Germline-derived CDR1 and CDR2 are SGHTA and FQGNSA. This CDR3 is built from 16 residues. The V end was cut by 6 bases, the J end by 0 bases, with 17 bases between. The CDR3 here is CASRRGGFDPNYGYTF. The CDR3, as DNA: TGTGCCAGCAGGAGGGGGGGCTTCGATCCTAACTATGGCTACACCTTC.

The chain carries TRBV14 and TRBJ2-7; D may be TRBD2 (6 bases). CDR1 and CDR2 (germline): SGHDN, FVKESK. The CDR3 runs to 14 residues. Trimming took 3 bases from V and 4 from J, leaving 13 bases between them. This chain's CDR3 is CASSHIRREYEQYF. CDR3 DNA sequence: TGTGCCAGCAGCCACATCAGACGGGAGTACGAGCAGTACTTC.

The rearrangement links TRBV4-1 to TRBJ1-1; D unresolved. Looked up from germline, CDR1 is MGHRA and CDR2 is YSYEKL. Trimming shortened V by 0 bases and J by 8 bases, and 16 bases separated the two germline ends. CDR3 length equals 15 residues. This chain's CDR3 is CASSQDRGRDYEAFF. The CDR3, as DNA: TGCGCCAGCAGCCAAGATCGAGGCAGAGATTACGAAGCTTTCTTT.

The V and J genes are TRBV6-5 and TRBJ2-3, with D perhaps being TRBD1 or TRBD2 (5 bases each). V shed 2 bases and J shed 7 bases, with 19 bases lying between them. Germline values: CDR1 MNHEY, CDR2 SVGAGI. CDR3 length equals 16 residues. The CDR3 loop reads CASSYRGAVPSNTQYF. DNA for the CDR3: TGTGCCAGCAGTTACCGAGGGGCCGTGCCTTCGAATACGCAGTATTTT.

This clone is a singleton in its sample. V usage is TRBV6-2 or TRBV6-3 and J usage is TRBJ1-2; TRBD1 is a possible D gene (5 bases). Trimming shortened V by 1 base and J by 0 bases, and 9 bases separated the two germline ends. Germline CDR1 MNHEY, CDR2 SVGEGT. The CDR3 contains 15 residues. In DNA form, the CDR3 reads TGTGCCAGCAGTTACTTTCGGGGGGCTAACTATGGCTACACCTTC. Its protein is CASSYFRGANYGYTF.

This chain links TRBV7-2 with TRBJ2-1, with 11 bases identical to TRBD2. Trimming took 5 bases from V and 1 from J; bases not matched to a gene: 10. Germline V lookup: CDR1 SGHTA, CDR2 FQGNSA. The CDR3 length is 18 residues. The CDR3 nucleotides read TGTGCCAGCAGCGCCGAGGGCCTAGCGGGGGGATCCTACAATGAGCAGTTCTTC. Translated, it gives CASSAEGLAGGSYNEQFF. Looking up the rest from reference TRBV7-2 and TRBJ2-1 gives the full variable domain: GAGVSQSPSNKVTEKGKDVELRCDPISGHTALYWYRQSLGQGLEFLIYFQGNSAPDKSGLPSDRFSAERTGGSVSTLTIQRTQQEDSAVYLCASSAEGLAGGSYNEQFFGPGTRLTVL.

This chain connects TRBV6-1 to TRBJ1-2; no definite D call. V was trimmed by 2 bases and J by 8 bases, leaving 9 bases between them. CDR3 length: 12 amino acids. In germline, CDR1 is MNHNS, CDR2 SASEGT. The CDR3 region has the DNA TGTGCCAGCAGTGAAATTCCTGTGGGCTACACCTTC. Translating it yields CASSEIPVGYTF.